This T cell receptor (beta chain) was identified during a study of lymphopenia after photon versus proton radiotherapy. Produced via immunoSEQ multiplex PCR; TCRdb's table is partial and in-frame only. The sample has approximately 47,000 clones; over 75% are singletons. In germline, CDR1 is SGHVS, CDR2 FNYEAQ. Trimming took 5 bases from V and 2 from J, leaving 10 bases between them. CDR3 length equals 15 residues. The specimen was peripheral blood, collected from a patient treated with photon-based radiotherapy. The clonotype was recovered from a man in his forties or fifties with gastric cancer. The rearrangement links TRBV7-6 to TRBJ1-6, with D possibly matching TRBD1 (5 bases). CDR3 in amino acids: CASSQGTAYNSPLHF. The CDR3 DNA reads as TGTGCCAGCAGCCAGGGTACTGCCTATAATTCACCCCTCCACTTT.